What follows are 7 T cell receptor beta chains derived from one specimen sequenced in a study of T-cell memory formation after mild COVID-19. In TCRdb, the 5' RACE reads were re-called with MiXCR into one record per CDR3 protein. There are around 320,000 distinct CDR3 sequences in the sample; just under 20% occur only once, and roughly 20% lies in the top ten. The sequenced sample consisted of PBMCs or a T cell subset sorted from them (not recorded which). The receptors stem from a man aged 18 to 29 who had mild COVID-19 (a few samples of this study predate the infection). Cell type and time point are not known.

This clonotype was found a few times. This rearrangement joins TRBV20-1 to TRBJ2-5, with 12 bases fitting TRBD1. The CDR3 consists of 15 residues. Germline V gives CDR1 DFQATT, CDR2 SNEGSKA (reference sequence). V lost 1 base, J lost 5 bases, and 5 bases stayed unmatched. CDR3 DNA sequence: TGCAGTGCTAGAGTCGGGACAGGGGGCAGCGAGACCCAGTACTTC. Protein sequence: CSARVGTGGSETQYF.

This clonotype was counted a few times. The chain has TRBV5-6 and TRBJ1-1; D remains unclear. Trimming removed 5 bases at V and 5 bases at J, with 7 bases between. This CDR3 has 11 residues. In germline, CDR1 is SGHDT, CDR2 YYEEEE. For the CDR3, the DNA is TGTGCCAGCAGTCGGGTGACTGAAGCTTTCTTT. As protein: CASSRVTEAFF.

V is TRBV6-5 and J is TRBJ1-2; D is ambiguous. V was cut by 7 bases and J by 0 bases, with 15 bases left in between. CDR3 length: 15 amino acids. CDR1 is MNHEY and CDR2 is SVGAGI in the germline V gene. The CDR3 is CASTPALVSNYGYTF. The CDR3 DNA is TGTGCCAGCACCCCCGCATTAGTTTCTAACTATGGCTACACCTTC.

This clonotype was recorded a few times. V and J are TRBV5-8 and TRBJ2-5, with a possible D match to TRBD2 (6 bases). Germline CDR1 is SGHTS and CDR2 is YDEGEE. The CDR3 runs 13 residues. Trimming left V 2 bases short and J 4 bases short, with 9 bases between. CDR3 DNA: TGTGCCAGCAGCTTTGGGAGGAGAGAGACCCAGTACTTC. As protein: CASSFGRRETQYF. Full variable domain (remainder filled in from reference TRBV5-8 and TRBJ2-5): EAGVTQSPTHLIKTRGQQATLRCSPISGHTSVYWYQQALGLGLQFLLWYDEGEERNRGNFPPRFSGRQFPNYSSELNVNALELEDSALYLCASSFGRRETQYFGPGTRLLVL.

The CDR3 DNA sequence: TGTGCCAGCAGCCCCCGGCAGGGGTCGGACACCGGGGAGCTGTTTTTT. Its protein product is CASSPRQGSDTGELFF. The rearrangement joins TRBV11-3 to TRBJ2-2; a weak D match, TRBD1 (6 bases). The CDR3 spans 16 residues. Looked up from germline, CDR1 is SGHNT and CDR2 is YENEEA. The ends were cut back, 5 bases at V and 3 bases at J, with 16 bases in the middle.

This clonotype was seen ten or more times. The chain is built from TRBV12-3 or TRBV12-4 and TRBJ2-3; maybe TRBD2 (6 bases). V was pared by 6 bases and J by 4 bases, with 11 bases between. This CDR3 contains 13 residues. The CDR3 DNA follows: TGTGCCAGCAGGGGACCTAGCGCAGATACGCAGTATTTT. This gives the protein CASRGPSADTQYF.

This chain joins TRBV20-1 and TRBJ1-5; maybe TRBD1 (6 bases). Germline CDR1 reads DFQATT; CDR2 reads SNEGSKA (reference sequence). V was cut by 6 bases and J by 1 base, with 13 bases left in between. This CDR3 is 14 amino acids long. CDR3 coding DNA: TGCAGTGCCCGGGGGGGGCTGAGCAATCAGCCCCAGCATTTT. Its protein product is CSARGGLSNQPQHF.